This T cell receptor (beta chain) appears in the sequencing data of a study of T cells in Graves' hyperthyroidism and ophthalmopathy. Across the study: Peripheral blood sampling occurred at initial diagnosis, before any treatment. Study conclusions and caveats: Blood also contained most expanded thyroid clonotypes above 0.001.

In its sample, this clonotype was seen many times. Its antigen remains unknown. Researchers took RNA transcripts and amplified the TCR beta CDR3 regions from them. First-round RT-PCR of the TCR CDR3 relied on the HTBI primer set. In TCRdb, the multiplex PCR reads were re-called with MiXCR into one record per CDR3 protein. This sample has under 800,000 distinct CDR3 sequences, with less than 15% found just once. The germline V gene encodes CDR1 KGHSH and CDR2 LQKENI. The CDR3 runs 15 residues. V dropped 3 bases and J dropped 5; count of bases not matched to a gene: 6. Newly diagnosed hyperthyroidism patients aged 18 to 65 years had disease lasting under 2 months.

The receptor comes from a woman under 30 with Graves' hyperthyroidism. What was sequenced was blood. The V gene is TRBV18, the J gene TRBJ2-1; the match to TRBD2 covers 8 bases. CDR3 protein: CASSPPSGSNNEQFF. Here the CDR3 DNA reads TGTGCCAGCTCACCCCCCAGCGGGAGTAACAATGAGCAGTTCTTC.